Shown below are 27 T cell receptor beta chains from a single sample sequenced in a study of post-analysis software for immune sequencing data (dated by TCRdb to about 2015). What the research found in general, with its limitations: Patients showed significantly higher frequencies than controls for a handful of TRBV segments, among them TRBV5-6, TRBV5-1 and TRBV20-1.

Antigens for these TCRs are unknown. The method behind the library was PCR. The reads were generated on an Illumina HiSeq 2500. To reduce PCR and sequencing biases, unique molecular identifiers were incorporated into the TCR beta cDNA libraries. TCRdb itself trimmed the public reads at Q25 with fastp, ran MiXCR and retained productive beta chains. CDR3 protein duplicates are merged, each entry listing the most common genes and DNA. A total of roughly 800,000 distinct CDR3 sequences appear in this sample, 25% to 30% of them only once. Around 0.55% of the sample goes to the ten largest clones. Specimen: blood. The source is a girl under 18 with multiple sclerosis.

V is TRBV7-8 and J is TRBJ2-7; D gene ambiguous. The germline V gene has CDR1 SGHVS and CDR2 FQNEAQ. V lost 5 bases, J lost 1 base, and 15 bases lay in between. The CDR3 covers 15 residues. The CDR3 reads CASSPGGSRSYEQYF. CDR3 nucleotide sequence: TGTGCCAGCAGCCCGGGTGGGTCCAGATCCTACGAGCAGTACTTC.

In its sample, this clonotype was seen a few times. This chain uses TRBV7-7 with TRBJ2-3; TRBD2 matches 12 bases. The CDR3 extends over 16 amino acids. Germline V CDR1 and CDR2: SSHAT, FNYEAQ (reference sequence). The V gene end was trimmed by 5 bases and the J gene end by 10 bases; junction bases not matched to a gene: 13. In DNA form, the CDR3 reads TGTGCCAGCAGCCCTCTGGGTCTAGCGGGAGGGCCTTCGCAGTATTTT. As protein: CASSPLGLAGGPSQYF.

This rearrangement joins TRBV6-1 to TRBJ2-7, with 7 bases aligning to TRBD1. The CDR3 covers 14 residues. The V and J ends lost 6 bases and 3 bases, in that order; junction bases with no gene match: 8. Germline V gene data show CDR1 as MNHNS and CDR2 as SASEGT. The CDR3 spells CASSRQGTFYEQYF. CDR3 DNA sequence: TGTGCCAGCAGCAGACAGGGAACCTTCTACGAGCAGTACTTC.

V gene TRBV20-1 combines with J gene TRBJ2-5; no reliable D call. V was cut by 4 bases and J by 4 bases, with 7 bases left in between. The CDR3 sequence is 11 residues long. Per germline, CDR1 DFQATT and CDR2 SNEGSKA (reference sequence). DNA for the CDR3: TGCAGTGCTAATACGGGAGAGACCCAGTACTTC. Amino acid sequence: CSANTGETQYF.

The gene calls are TRBV4-3 and TRBJ2-2; the D gene is possibly TRBD1 (6 bases). CDR3 length: 15 residues. Germline V gene data show CDR1 as LGHNA and CDR2 as YSLEER. The V end was cut by 4 bases, the J end by 4 bases, with 13 bases between. The CDR3 DNA sequence: TGCGCCAGCAGCCCAAACGTAGGGGGCACCGGGGAGCTGTTTTTT. Translated: CASSPNVGGTGELFF.

This clonotype was seen a handful of times. The gene calls are TRBV4-3 and TRBJ1-2, with no clear D. There are 13 residues in the CDR3. Germline-derived CDR1 and CDR2 are LGHNA and YSLEER. V was cut by 1 base and J by 7 bases, with 10 bases left in between. Here the CDR3 DNA reads TGCGCCAGCAGCCAAGTGGCGACCGGTGGCTACACCTTC. It translates to CASSQVATGGYTF.

The chain couples TRBV7-9 to TRBJ2-3; a possible D gene is TRBD2 (6 bases). The V gene's germline CDR1 is SEHNR and CDR2 FQNEAQ (reference sequence). CDR3 size: 16 residues. Trimming removed 7 bases at V and 0 bases at J, with 17 bases between. CDR3 sequence: CASTGSFGGSTDTQYF. In nucleotides, the CDR3 is TGTGCCAGCACCGGTTCGTTCGGGGGAAGCACAGATACGCAGTATTTT. Based on the CDR3 plus reference TRBV7-9 and TRBJ2-3, the full variable domain is DTGVSQNPRHKITKRGQNVTFRCDPISEHNRLYWYRQTLGQGPEFLTYFQNEAQLEKSRLLSDRFSAERPKGSFSTLEIQRTEQGDSAMYLCASTGSFGGSTDTQYFGPGTRLTVL.

The J gene is TRBJ2-1, the V gene TRBV28; D gene ambiguous. CDR1 is MDHEN and CDR2 is SYDVKM in the germline V gene. The CDR3 sequence is 14 residues long. Trimming left V 6 bases short and J 4 bases short, with 13 bases between. CDR3 sequence (DNA): TGTGCCAGCAGCCTCAACGGTCCGTACAATGAGCAGTTCTTC. Protein product: CASSLNGPYNEQFF.

The chain uses TRBV2 and TRBJ2-4; D not certain. CDR1 and CDR2 (germline): SNHLY, FYNNEI. The CDR3 covers 12 residues. With 6 bases removed from V and 5 bases from J, the gap between germline ends came to 8 bases. DNA for the CDR3: TGTGCCAGCAGGGCGGACGAAAACATTCAGTACTTC. This encodes CASRADENIQYF.

The chain joins TRBV24-1 to TRBJ2-2; D is uncertain. The CDR3 sequence is 16 residues long. V lost 4 bases and J 5 bases, leaving 16 bases between the germline ends. The germline gives CDR1 KGHDR, CDR2 SFDVKD. This CDR3 reads CATSDDTERRTGELFF. The CDR3 coding sequence is TGTGCCACCAGTGACGACACTGAACGACGGACCGGGGAGCTGTTTTTT.

The rearrangement joins TRBV12-3 or TRBV12-4 to TRBJ1-2, with 10 bases aligning to TRBD1. The CDR3 sequence is 14 residues long. The ends lost 5 bases at V and 7 bases at J; junction bases unmatched: 7. The CDR3 loop is CASSATRTGGGYTF. In DNA form, the CDR3 reads TGTGCCAGCAGTGCCACCCGGACAGGGGGTGGCTACACCTTC.

The rearrangement links TRBV12-3 or TRBV12-4 to TRBJ1-4; no clear D. The CDR3 is 15 amino acids. V was pared by 5 bases and J by 4 bases, with 14 bases between. The CDR3 region is CASSDSSVVNEKLFF. CDR3 DNA sequence: TGTGCCAGCAGTGATAGTTCTGTCGTTAATGAAAAACTGTTTTTT.

This clonotype has ten or more counts. The chain couples TRBV29-1 to TRBJ2-1, with TRBD1 as a possible D gene (6 bases). Trimming took off 7 bases at V and 4 bases at J, with 17 bases between the two ends. Germline-derived CDR1 and CDR2 are SQVTM and ANQGSEA. There are 14 residues in the CDR3. CDR3 in DNA: TGCAGCGCCCTCCTGGGGCAGGGGTACAATGAGCAGTTCTTC. Amino acids: CSALLGQGYNEQFF.

This chain joins TRBV9 and TRBJ1-2; possibly TRBD1 for D (5 bases). Germline lookup yields CDR1 SGDLS and CDR2 YYNGEE. V lost 4 bases and J 1 base, leaving 14 bases between the germline ends. The CDR3 sequence is 15 residues long. In DNA, the CDR3 is TGTGCCAGCAGCCCACTGTGGGGGGTTAACTATGGCTACACCTTC. As protein: CASSPLWGVNYGYTF.

DNA of the CDR3: TGTGCCAGCAGTCGGACTAGCCTGCAGTTCTTC. It specifies CASSRTSLQFF. The V and J genes are TRBV12-3 or TRBV12-4 and TRBJ2-1, with 8 bases identical to TRBD2. With 5 bases clipped from V and 12 bases from J, the junction kept 3 bases outside the gene matches. The CDR3 contains 11 residues.

This chain links TRBV20-1 with TRBJ2-7; D not resolved. V was trimmed by 2 bases and J by 2 bases, leaving 7 bases between them. The CDR3 extends over 12 amino acids. Germline V gene sequence: CDR1 DFQATT, CDR2 SNEGSKA (reference sequence). CDR3 amino acids: CSARFQTYEQYF. The CDR3 bases are TGCAGTGCTAGATTCCAGACCTACGAGCAGTACTTC.

This chain uses TRBV9 with TRBJ1-3, with a weak D call TRBD1 (5 bases). Germline assignment: CDR1 SGDLS and CDR2 YYNGEE. This CDR3 is built from 16 residues. V lost 0 bases and J 2 bases, leaving 12 bases between the germline ends. CDR3: CASSVVSGGPGNTIYF. The CDR3, as DNA: TGTGCCAGCAGCGTAGTCAGCGGGGGTCCTGGAAACACCATATATTTT.

This rearrangement joins TRBV28 to TRBJ2-1; no firm D call. The end of the DNA is better explained by TRBJ2-7, so the J call may be wrong. Germline V gene data show CDR1 as MDHEN and CDR2 as SYDVKM. CDR3 length: 14 residues. The CDR3 nucleotides read TGTGCCAGCAGAAAACACCGCTCCTACAATGAGCAGTACTTC. Residues: CASRKHRSYNEQYF.

This clonotype was found a few times. V is TRBV7-2 and J is TRBJ1-2, with D possibly being TRBD1 (6 bases). Germline V gives CDR1 SGHTA, CDR2 FQGNSA. Deletions cut 2 bases from V and 8 bases from J, with 21 bases between. The CDR3 covers 16 residues. The CDR3 sequence is CASSLLWSGGIKGYTF. In DNA, the CDR3 is TGTGCCAGCAGCTTACTCTGGTCCGGGGGCATAAAGGGCTACACCTTC.

This clonotype was found a few times. V gene TRBV4-1 combines with J gene TRBJ2-1; the D gene is possibly TRBD1 (5 bases). The germline V gene encodes CDR1 MGHRA and CDR2 YSYEKL. V shed 7 bases and J shed 0 bases, with 13 bases lying between them. CDR3 length: 15 residues. The CDR3 loop is CASKQIGASYNEQFF. For the CDR3, the DNA is TGCGCCAGCAAACAAATTGGGGCCTCCTACAATGAGCAGTTCTTC.

This clonotype was seen only a few times. The junction departs from germline at one end; a sequencing error may be responsible. The genes are TRBV3-1 and TRBJ2-3; D not resolved. The CDR3 has 15 residues. Germline values: CDR1 LGHDT, CDR2 YNNKEL (reference sequence). The DNA of the CDR3 is TGTGCCGGCAGCCTGAGCCGGGCTGCCACAGATACGCAGTATTTT. It codes for CAGSLSRAATDTQYF.

This clonotype has a single count. No conserved phenylalanine or tryptophan ends this CDR3, so it is likely a read error. The chain combines TRBV5-6 with TRBJ2-7, with D perhaps given as TRBD1 or TRBD2 (6 bases each). Germline CDR1 is SGHDT and CDR2 is YYEEEE. V lost 4 bases and J 3 bases, leaving 20 bases between the germline ends. The CDR3 is made up of 16 amino acids. The CDR3 is CASSPGVGTTFYEQYY. DNA of the CDR3: TGTGCCAGCAGCCCGGGAGTGGGGACAACTTTCTACGAGCAGTACTAC.

This chain joins TRBV4-3 and TRBJ2-1; TRBD1 is a possible D gene (5 bases). V lost 0 bases and J 7 bases, leaving 13 bases between the germline ends. Germline values: CDR1 LGHNA, CDR2 YSLEER. The CDR3 has 15 residues. The CDR3 nucleotides are TGCGCCAGCAGCCAAGATCTGGGTAGGACAAATGAGCAGTTCTTC. Protein product: CASSQDLGRTNEQFF.

This chain links TRBV28 with TRBJ2-1; 8 bases map to TRBD2. The end of the DNA fits TRBJ2-7 better, so the J call may be wrong. The germline V gene encodes CDR1 MDHEN and CDR2 SYDVKM. The CDR3 consists of 14 residues. The CDR3 here is CASSFGLAYNEQYF. The CDR3 DNA sequence: TGTGCCAGCAGTTTCGGACTAGCCTACAATGAGCAGTACTTC.

This clonotype was found once. The V call is TRBV11-2, the J call TRBJ2-3; D gene ambiguous. This CDR3 has 15 residues. In germline, CDR1 is SGHAT, CDR2 FQNNGV. V lost 6 bases, J lost 1 base, and 14 bases lay in between. CDR3 in amino acids: CASRHLTKGTDTQYF. CDR3 sequence (DNA): TGTGCCAGCAGACACCTCACAAAGGGCACAGATACGCAGTATTTT.

V and J are TRBV12-3 or TRBV12-4 and TRBJ2-7; no reliable D call. V gave up 5 bases and J gave up 2 bases, with 16 bases separating them. The CDR3 has 15 amino acids. In nucleotides, the CDR3 is TGTGCCAGCAGTCGAGAAACCGGGCTCGCCTACGAGCAGTACTTC. Translation: CASSRETGLAYEQYF.

This chain's CDR3 is CASSLLAGGAKNIQYF. The CDR3 DNA reads as TGTGCCAGCAGCTTACTAGCGGGCGGTGCCAAAAACATTCAGTACTTC. J is TRBJ2-4 and V is TRBV11-2; 8 bases are a match to TRBD2. Germline V gene lookup returns CDR1 SGHAT and CDR2 FQNNGV. Trimming removed 2 bases from V and 1 base from J; junction bases left unmatched: 4. The CDR3 loop spans 16 amino acids.